The 20 T cell receptor beta chains below were found in one sample sequenced in a study of CD8+ T cells in alopecia areata. This sample's treatment: oral pan-JAK inhibitor, 5-10 mg twice daily. cDNA reverse transcribed from extracted RNA served as the sequencing template. Sequencing used immunoSEQ multiplex PCR; TCRdb keeps in-frame clones, though not all of them. The table records 170,000 or so clones, 58% of them present only once. Material: CD8+ T cells sorted from blood, obtained at week 24, from a patient treated with tofacitinib. Source of these receptors: a human donor with alopecia areata.

The DNA for the CDR3 is TGCGCCAGCAGCTTGGAAGAGGGGGGAACCCCAGATACGCAGTATTTT. Protein product: CASSLEEGGTPDTQYF. The chain joins TRBV5-1 to TRBJ2-3; D may correspond to TRBD1 or TRBD2 (6 bases each). Per the germline V gene, CDR1 is SGHRS and CDR2 is YFSETQ. The V gene lost 0 bases and the J gene lost 4 bases, with 15 bases spanning the gap. This CDR3 has 16 residues.

This clone was detected only a few times. The V and J genes are TRBV5-6 and TRBJ2-5, with D perhaps being TRBD1 or TRBD2 (5 bases each). This CDR3 has 17 amino acids. V lost 4 bases to trimming and J lost 1 base, with 20 bases between them. CDR1 and CDR2 from the germline V gene are SGHDT and YYEEEE. CDR3 nucleotide sequence: TGTGCCAGCAGCCTTGGGGGTTGGGTCTTCCGCCAAGAGACCCAGTACTTC. This codes for CASSLGGWVFRQETQYF.

In DNA form, the CDR3 reads TGTGCCAGCAGTTCGGCAACTAGCAATCAGCCCCAGCATTTT. Its protein product is CASSSATSNQPQHF. V gene TRBV2 combines with J gene TRBJ1-5; D not certain. The CDR3 covers 14 residues. V lost 5 bases to trimming and J lost 0 bases, with 8 bases between them. The germline V gene encodes CDR1 SNHLY and CDR2 FYNNEI.

The chain joins TRBV2 to TRBJ2-5; possibly TRBD2 for D (6 bases). The CDR3 runs to 16 residues. The V gene lost 8 bases and the J gene lost 10 bases, with 29 bases spanning the gap. The V gene's germline CDR1 is SNHLY and CDR2 FYNNEI. CDR3 nucleotide sequence: TGTGCCAGCGTGGGGGGTGTAGGAGGTAATGTGGATGGCCAGTACTTC. Amino acids: CASVGGVGGNVDGQYF. Variable domain in full (rest from reference TRBV2 and TRBJ2-5): EPEVTQTPSHQVTQMGQEVILRCVPISNHLYFYWYRQILGQKVEFLVSFYNNEISEKSEIFDDQFSVERPDGSNFTLKIRSTKLEDSAMYFCASVGGVGGNVDGQYFGPGTRLLVL.

The chain uses TRBV29-1 and TRBJ1-2; TRBD1 matches at 9 bases. Germline-derived CDR1 and CDR2 are SQVTM and ANQGSEA. The CDR3 consists of 13 residues. Trimming cost V 6 bases and J 3 bases; bases outside gene matches: 5. As DNA, the CDR3 is TGCAGCGTGCGGGACAGGGATGACTATGGCTACACCTTC. This codes for CSVRDRDDYGYTF.

In this sample, this clone turned up once. The chain uses TRBV5-1 and TRBJ1-1; D might be TRBD1 (6 bases). V was pared by 5 bases and J by 6 bases, with 14 bases between. This CDR3 is 13 amino acids long. Germline values: CDR1 SGHRS, CDR2 YFSETQ. CDR3 coding DNA: TGCGCCAGCAGTCTGACCAGGGGCGCTGAAGCTTTCTTT. Encoded protein: CASSLTRGAEAFF.

This clone showed up just a few times. The gene calls are TRBV30 and TRBJ1-2; tentatively, D is TRBD1 (5 bases). CDR1 and CDR2 (germline): GTSNPN, SVGIG (reference sequence). Trimming removed 1 base from V and 6 bases from J, with 12 bases in between. CDR3 length: 13 amino acids. The CDR3 region is CAWSARGGDGYTF. As DNA, the CDR3 is TGTGCCTGGAGTGCCCGGGGAGGGGATGGCTACACCTTC.

This rearrangement joins TRBV7-9 to TRBJ2-7; 7 bases align to TRBD1. This CDR3 is 13 amino acids long. CDR1 is SEHNR and CDR2 is FQNEAQ in the germline V gene (reference sequence). The J segment lost 6 bases and the V segment lost 1 base, leaving 3 bases of the junction unmatched. Here the CDR3 reads CASSLGQGVEQYF. In DNA form, the CDR3 reads TGTGCCAGCAGCTTAGGGCAGGGGGTCGAGCAGTACTTC.

The chain links TRBV7-9 to TRBJ1-5; the D is unclear. Germline lookup yields CDR1 SEHNR and CDR2 FQNEAQ (reference sequence). The V and J ends lost 6 bases and 4 bases respectively, with 19 bases between them. The CDR3 sequence is 16 residues long. The chain's CDR3 is CASSTSPGVGNQPQHF. The CDR3 nucleotides read TGTGCCAGCAGTACGTCTCCCGGGGTCGGAAATCAGCCCCAGCATTTT.

V is TRBV5-1 and J is TRBJ2-5, with no clear D. Germline CDR1 and CDR2: SGHRS and YFSETQ. This CDR3 contains 11 residues. With 4 bases removed from V and 6 bases from J, the gap between germline ends came to 7 bases. CDR3 sequence: CASSRSQTQYF. As DNA, the CDR3 is TGCGCCAGCAGCCGGAGTCAGACCCAGTACTTC.

V usage is TRBV25-1 and J usage is TRBJ2-2, with 7 bases matching TRBD2. This CDR3 has 17 amino acids. CDR1 MGHDK and CDR2 SYGVNS come from the germline V gene. Trimming took 1 base from V and 4 from J; bases not matched to a gene: 9. Here the CDR3 reads CASSELARGKSTGELFF. The DNA of the CDR3 is TGTGCCAGCAGTGAATTGGCGCGGGGGAAAAGCACCGGGGAGCTGTTTTTT.

V usage is TRBV29-1 and J usage is TRBJ2-7; D is uncertain. In germline, CDR1 is SQVTM, CDR2 ANQGSEA. This CDR3 region has 14 residues. V lost 2 bases to trimming and J lost 2 bases, with 13 bases between them. The CDR3 bases are TGCAGCGTTGAAATGAACATCCATCCCTACGAGCAGTACTTC. Translated: CSVEMNIHPYEQYF.

This clone turned up a few times. Other DNA sequences within the sample encode an identical CDR3. The chain is built from TRBV5-6 and TRBJ2-3; no reliable D call. The CDR3 runs to 13 residues. CDR1 SGHDT and CDR2 YYEEEE come from the germline V gene. The V end lost 0 bases, the J end lost 2 bases, and 4 bases lay between the germline ends. Here the CDR3 DNA reads TGTGCCAGCAGCTTGGGGTCCACAGATACGCAGTATTTT. Its protein product is CASSLGSTDTQYF.

Concerning this clone: The sample holds other DNA sequences that translate to the same CDR3. The chain combines TRBV5-6 with TRBJ2-3; no clear D. The CDR3 covers 12 residues. Trimming left V 0 bases short and J 6 bases short, with 5 bases between. The germline gives CDR1 SGHDT, CDR2 YYEEEE. The CDR3 spells CASSLGRDTQYF. CDR3 nucleotides: TGTGCCAGCAGCTTGGGGCGTGATACGCAGTATTTT.

V gene TRBV18 combines with J gene TRBJ1-1; TRBD1 might be the D (6 bases). The germline V gene encodes CDR1 KGHSH and CDR2 LQKENI. V lost 3 bases and J lost 8, with 13 bases in between. This CDR3 has 13 amino acids. The DNA for the CDR3 is TGTGCCAGCTCACCCGGGGCAGGACAGGAAGCTTTCTTT. This gives the protein CASSPGAGQEAFF.

This clone was counted once. This chain uses TRBV4-1 with TRBJ1-1, with a weak D call TRBD1 (6 bases). The germline V and J ends were trimmed by 1 base and 10 bases, with 22 bases remaining between them. This CDR3 contains 16 residues. Per germline, CDR1 MGHRA and CDR2 YSYEKL. Here the CDR3 DNA reads TGCGCCAGCAGCCAAGTGACACCGGACAGCGAAGAAGGAGCTTTCTTT. Encoded protein: CASSQVTPDSEEGAFF.

V and J are TRBV30 and TRBJ1-5, with D possibly matching TRBD1 (6 bases). This CDR3 contains 14 residues. The germline V gene has CDR1 GTSNPN and CDR2 SVGIG (reference sequence). V shed 6 bases and J shed 0 bases, with 12 bases lying between them. The CDR3 coding sequence is TGTGCCTGTCTGGACAGATATAGCAATCAGCCCCAGCATTTT. It is translated as CACLDRYSNQPQHF.

This clone was detected a few times. The chain recombines TRBV6-1 with TRBJ1-5, with no clear D. Germline-derived CDR1 and CDR2 are MNHNS and SASEGT. V shed 7 bases and J shed 6 bases, with 7 bases lying between them. The CDR3 sequence is 11 residues long. The CDR3 region is CASTDTQPQHF. The DNA for the CDR3 is TGTGCCAGCACCGATACTCAGCCCCAGCATTTT.

In DNA, the CDR3 is TGTGCCAGCAGTGGAGACAGGGGGGGATACACCGGGGAGCTGTTTTTT. Protein: CASSGDRGGYTGELFF. The chain carries TRBV6-1 and TRBJ2-2; TRBD1 aligns across 9 bases. The CDR3 runs to 16 residues. Germline values: CDR1 MNHNS, CDR2 SASEGT. Trimming took 4 bases from V and 3 from J; bases not matched to a gene: 6.

This clone was seen more than once but under ten times. The chain combines TRBV2 with TRBJ2-7; D gene uncertain. The V and J ends lost 7 bases and 3 bases respectively, with 10 bases between them. CDR3 length equals 12 residues. Germline V gene data show CDR1 as SNHLY and CDR2 as FYNNEI. CDR3 amino acids: CASKGKVYEQYF. CDR3 nucleotide sequence: TGTGCCAGCAAAGGGAAAGTCTACGAGCAGTACTTC.